This T cell receptor (beta chain) was captured by sequencing in a study of shared clonotypes between healthy human individuals. As for this clone: Antigen unknown.

The naive CD8 population came from CD45RO-negative cells selected for CCR7, without terminally differentiated effector memory CD45RA+ cells. There were no recent acute infections or vaccinations among the donors, who were healthy HIV-negative adults. In the authors' methods: Filtering was not the same, since immunoSEQ gave junction-only sequences without quality scores. Clones were sequenced by immunoSEQ multiplex PCR, and TCRdb holds only the in-frame ones, with some missing. Clone size and V and J calls were adopted from that table, with D and trimming inferred from the DNA. This sample yields approximately 650,000 clones, of which less than 97% are seen a single time; 0.1% to 0.11% belongs to the top ten. The study, taken as a whole, reports: Exclusively blood specimens were collected; tissue repertoires likely differ. Relative to clonotypes present in all four donors, those not shared had lower generation probabilities.

The source is a woman younger than 45 in good health. Source material: naive CD8+ T cells sorted from blood.

The CDR3 sequence is CASSHTSGSSGDTQYF. As DNA, the CDR3 is TGCGCCAGCAGCCATACTAGCGGGAGTAGTGGAGATACGCAGTATTTT. The chain carries TRBV4-1 and TRBJ2-3; TRBD2 agrees at 11 bases. V lost 3 bases and J lost 5; bases outside the gene matches: 7. The CDR3 totals 16 residues. From germline, CDR1 is MGHRA and CDR2 YSYEKL.